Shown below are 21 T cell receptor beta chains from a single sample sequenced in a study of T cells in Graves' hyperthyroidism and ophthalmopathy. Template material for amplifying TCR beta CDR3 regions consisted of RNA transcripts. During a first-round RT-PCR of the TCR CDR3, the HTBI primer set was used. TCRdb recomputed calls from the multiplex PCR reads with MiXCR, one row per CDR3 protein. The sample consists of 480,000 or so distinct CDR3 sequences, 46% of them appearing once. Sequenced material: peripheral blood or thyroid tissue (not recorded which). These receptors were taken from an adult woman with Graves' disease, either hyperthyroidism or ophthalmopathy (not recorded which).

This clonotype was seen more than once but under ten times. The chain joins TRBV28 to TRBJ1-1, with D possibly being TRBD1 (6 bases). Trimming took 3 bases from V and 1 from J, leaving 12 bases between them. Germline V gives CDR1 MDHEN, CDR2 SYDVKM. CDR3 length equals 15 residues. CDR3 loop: CASSFLGQSNTEAFF. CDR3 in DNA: TGTGCCAGCAGTTTCCTCGGACAGTCGAACACTGAAGCTTTCTTT.

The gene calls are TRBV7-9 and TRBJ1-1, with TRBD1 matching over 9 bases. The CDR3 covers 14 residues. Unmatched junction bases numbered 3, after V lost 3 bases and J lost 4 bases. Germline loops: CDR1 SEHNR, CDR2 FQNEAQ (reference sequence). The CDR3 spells CASSFMGQGTEAFF. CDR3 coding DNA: TGTGCCAGCAGCTTCATGGGACAGGGCACTGAAGCTTTCTTT.

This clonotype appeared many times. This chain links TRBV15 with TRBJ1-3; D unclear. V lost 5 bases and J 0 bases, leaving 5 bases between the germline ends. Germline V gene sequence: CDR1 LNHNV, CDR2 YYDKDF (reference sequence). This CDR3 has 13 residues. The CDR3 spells CATSRYSGNTIYF. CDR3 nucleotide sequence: TGTGCCACCAGCCGATACTCTGGAAACACCATATATTTT. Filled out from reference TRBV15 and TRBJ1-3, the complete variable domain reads DAMVIQNPRYQVTQFGKPVTLSCSQTLNHNVMYWYQQKSSQAPKLLFHYYDKDFNNEADTPDNFQSRRPNTSFCFLDIRSPGLGDTAMYLCATSRYSGNTIYFGEGSWLTVV.

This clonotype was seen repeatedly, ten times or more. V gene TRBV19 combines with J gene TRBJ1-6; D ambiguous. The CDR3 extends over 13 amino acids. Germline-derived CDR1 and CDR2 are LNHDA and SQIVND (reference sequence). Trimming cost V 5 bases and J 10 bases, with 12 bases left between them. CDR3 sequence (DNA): TGTGCCAGTAGTTCCCACGGGGTCTCACCCCTCCACTTT. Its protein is CASSSHGVSPLHF.

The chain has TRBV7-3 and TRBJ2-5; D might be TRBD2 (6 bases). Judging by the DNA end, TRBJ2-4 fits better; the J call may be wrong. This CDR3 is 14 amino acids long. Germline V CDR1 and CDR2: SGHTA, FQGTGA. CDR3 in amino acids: CASSSTAGGNIQYF. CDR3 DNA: TGTGCCAGCAGCTCTACAGCGGGTGGCAACATTCAGTACTTC.

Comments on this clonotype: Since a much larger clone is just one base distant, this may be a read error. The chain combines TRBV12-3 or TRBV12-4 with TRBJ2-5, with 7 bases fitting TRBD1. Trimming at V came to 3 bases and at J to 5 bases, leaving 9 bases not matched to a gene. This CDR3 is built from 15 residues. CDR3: CASSFTLTGSETQYF. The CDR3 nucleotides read TGTGCCAGCAGTTTCACCTTGACAGGGTCCGAGACCCAGTACTTC.

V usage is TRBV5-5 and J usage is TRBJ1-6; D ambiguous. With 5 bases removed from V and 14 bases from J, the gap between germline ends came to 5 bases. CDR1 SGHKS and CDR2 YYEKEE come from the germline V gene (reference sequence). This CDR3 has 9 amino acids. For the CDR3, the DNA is TGTGCCAGCAGTGAAGCCCTCCACTTT. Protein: CASSEALHF.

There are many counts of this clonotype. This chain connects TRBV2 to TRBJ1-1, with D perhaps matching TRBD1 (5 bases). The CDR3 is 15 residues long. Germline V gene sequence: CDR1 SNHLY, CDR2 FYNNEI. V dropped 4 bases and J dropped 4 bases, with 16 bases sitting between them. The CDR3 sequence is CASSAEAGGSTEAFF. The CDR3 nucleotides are TGTGCCAGCAGTGCTGAGGCGGGGGGAAGCACTGAAGCTTTCTTT.

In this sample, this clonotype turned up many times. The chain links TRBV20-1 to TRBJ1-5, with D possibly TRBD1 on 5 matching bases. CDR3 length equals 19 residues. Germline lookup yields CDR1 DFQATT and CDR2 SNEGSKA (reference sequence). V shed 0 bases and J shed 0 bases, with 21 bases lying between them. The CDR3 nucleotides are TGCAGTGCTAGAGAGGGGGGAACTGGCACCAGGTATAGCAATCAGCCCCAGCATTTT. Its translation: CSAREGGTGTRYSNQPQHF.

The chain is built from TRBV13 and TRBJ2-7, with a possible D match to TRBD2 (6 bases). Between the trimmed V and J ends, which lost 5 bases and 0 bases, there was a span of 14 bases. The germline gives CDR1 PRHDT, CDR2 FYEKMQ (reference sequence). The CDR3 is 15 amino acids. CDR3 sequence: CASSESGTSSYEQYF. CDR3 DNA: TGTGCCAGCAGCGAGTCCGGGACTTCCTCCTACGAGCAGTACTTC. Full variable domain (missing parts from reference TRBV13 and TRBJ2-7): AAGVIQSPRHLIKEKRETATLKCYPIPRHDTVYWYQQGPGQDPQFLISFYEKMQSDKGSIPDRFSAQQFSDYHSELNMSSLELGDSALYFCASSESGTSSYEQYFGPGTRLTVT.

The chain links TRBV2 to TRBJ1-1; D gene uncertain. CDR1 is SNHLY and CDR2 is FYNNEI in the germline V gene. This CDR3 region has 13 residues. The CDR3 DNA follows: TGTGCTAGACCGTCGACAAAGAACACTGAAGCTTTCTTT. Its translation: CARPSTKNTEAFF.

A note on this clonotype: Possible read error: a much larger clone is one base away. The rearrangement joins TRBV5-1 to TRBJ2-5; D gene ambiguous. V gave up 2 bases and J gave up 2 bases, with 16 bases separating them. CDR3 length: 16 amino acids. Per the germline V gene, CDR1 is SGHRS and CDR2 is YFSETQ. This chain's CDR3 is CASSFWLGTHQETQYF. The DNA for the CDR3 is TGCGCCAGCAGCTTTTGGTTAGGAACTCATCAAGAGACCCAGTACTTC.

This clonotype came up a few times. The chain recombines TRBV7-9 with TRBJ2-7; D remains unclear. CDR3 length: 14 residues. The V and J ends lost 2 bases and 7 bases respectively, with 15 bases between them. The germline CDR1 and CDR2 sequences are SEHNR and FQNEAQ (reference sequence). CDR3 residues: CASSLSSGPTEQYF. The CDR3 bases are TGTGCCAGCAGCTTATCCTCGGGCCCAACGGAGCAGTACTTC.

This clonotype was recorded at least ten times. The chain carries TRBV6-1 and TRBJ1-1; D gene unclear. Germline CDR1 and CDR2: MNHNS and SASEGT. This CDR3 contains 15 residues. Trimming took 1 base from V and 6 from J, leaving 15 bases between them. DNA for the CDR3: TGTGCCAGCAGTGAAGGCGGGGTTGGAATGGCTGAAGCTTTCTTT. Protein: CASSEGGVGMAEAFF.

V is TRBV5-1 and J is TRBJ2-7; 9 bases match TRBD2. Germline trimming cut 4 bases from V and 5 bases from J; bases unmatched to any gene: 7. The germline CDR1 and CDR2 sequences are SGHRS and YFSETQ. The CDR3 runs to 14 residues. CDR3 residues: CASSPLAGSDEQYF. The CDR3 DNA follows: TGCGCCAGCAGCCCACTAGCGGGTAGTGACGAGCAGTACTTC.

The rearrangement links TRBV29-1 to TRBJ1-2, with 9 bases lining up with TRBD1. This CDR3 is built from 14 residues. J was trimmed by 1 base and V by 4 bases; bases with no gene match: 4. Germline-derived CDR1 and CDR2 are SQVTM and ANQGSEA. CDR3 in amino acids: CSVGRTGDNYGYTF. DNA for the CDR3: TGCAGCGTTGGACGGACAGGGGATAACTATGGCTACACCTTC.

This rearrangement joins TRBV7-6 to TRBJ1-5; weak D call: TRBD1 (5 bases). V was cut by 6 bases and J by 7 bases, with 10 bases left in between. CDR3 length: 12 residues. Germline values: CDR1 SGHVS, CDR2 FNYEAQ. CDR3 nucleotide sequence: TGTGCCAGCAGTCGGGGGGTCCAGCCCCAGCATTTT. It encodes CASSRGVQPQHF.

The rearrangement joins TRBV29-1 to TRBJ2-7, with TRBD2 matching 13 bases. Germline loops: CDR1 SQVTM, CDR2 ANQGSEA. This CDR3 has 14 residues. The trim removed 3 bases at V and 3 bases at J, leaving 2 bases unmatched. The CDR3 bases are TGCAGCGTTGAGAGGACTAGCGGGAGCTACGAGCAGTACTTC. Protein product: CSVERTSGSYEQYF.

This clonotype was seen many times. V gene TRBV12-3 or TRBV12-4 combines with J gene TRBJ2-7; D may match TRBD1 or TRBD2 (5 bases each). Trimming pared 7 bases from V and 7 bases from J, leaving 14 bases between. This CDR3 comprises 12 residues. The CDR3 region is CASKRGSWEQYF. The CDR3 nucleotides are TGTGCCAGCAAGAGGGGCTCCTGGGAGCAGTACTTC.

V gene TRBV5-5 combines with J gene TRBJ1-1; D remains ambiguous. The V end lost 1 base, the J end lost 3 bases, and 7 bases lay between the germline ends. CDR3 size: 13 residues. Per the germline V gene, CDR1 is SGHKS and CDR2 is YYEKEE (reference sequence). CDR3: CASSLSGDTEAFF. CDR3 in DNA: TGTGCCAGCAGCTTGTCTGGGGACACTGAAGCTTTCTTT. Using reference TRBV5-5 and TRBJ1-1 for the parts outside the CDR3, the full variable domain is DAGVTQSPTHLIKTRGQQVTLRCSPISGHKSVSWYQQVLGQGPQFIFQYYEKEERGRGNFPDRFSARQFPNYSSELNVNALLLGDSALYLCASSLSGDTEAFFGQGTRLTVV.

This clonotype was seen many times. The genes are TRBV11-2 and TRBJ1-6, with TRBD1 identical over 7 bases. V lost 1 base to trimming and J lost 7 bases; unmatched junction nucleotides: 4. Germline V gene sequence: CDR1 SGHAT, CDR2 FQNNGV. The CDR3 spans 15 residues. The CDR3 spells CASSLVGGGNSPLHF. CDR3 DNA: TGTGCCAGCAGCTTAGTAGGGGGCGGGAATTCACCCCTCCACTTT.